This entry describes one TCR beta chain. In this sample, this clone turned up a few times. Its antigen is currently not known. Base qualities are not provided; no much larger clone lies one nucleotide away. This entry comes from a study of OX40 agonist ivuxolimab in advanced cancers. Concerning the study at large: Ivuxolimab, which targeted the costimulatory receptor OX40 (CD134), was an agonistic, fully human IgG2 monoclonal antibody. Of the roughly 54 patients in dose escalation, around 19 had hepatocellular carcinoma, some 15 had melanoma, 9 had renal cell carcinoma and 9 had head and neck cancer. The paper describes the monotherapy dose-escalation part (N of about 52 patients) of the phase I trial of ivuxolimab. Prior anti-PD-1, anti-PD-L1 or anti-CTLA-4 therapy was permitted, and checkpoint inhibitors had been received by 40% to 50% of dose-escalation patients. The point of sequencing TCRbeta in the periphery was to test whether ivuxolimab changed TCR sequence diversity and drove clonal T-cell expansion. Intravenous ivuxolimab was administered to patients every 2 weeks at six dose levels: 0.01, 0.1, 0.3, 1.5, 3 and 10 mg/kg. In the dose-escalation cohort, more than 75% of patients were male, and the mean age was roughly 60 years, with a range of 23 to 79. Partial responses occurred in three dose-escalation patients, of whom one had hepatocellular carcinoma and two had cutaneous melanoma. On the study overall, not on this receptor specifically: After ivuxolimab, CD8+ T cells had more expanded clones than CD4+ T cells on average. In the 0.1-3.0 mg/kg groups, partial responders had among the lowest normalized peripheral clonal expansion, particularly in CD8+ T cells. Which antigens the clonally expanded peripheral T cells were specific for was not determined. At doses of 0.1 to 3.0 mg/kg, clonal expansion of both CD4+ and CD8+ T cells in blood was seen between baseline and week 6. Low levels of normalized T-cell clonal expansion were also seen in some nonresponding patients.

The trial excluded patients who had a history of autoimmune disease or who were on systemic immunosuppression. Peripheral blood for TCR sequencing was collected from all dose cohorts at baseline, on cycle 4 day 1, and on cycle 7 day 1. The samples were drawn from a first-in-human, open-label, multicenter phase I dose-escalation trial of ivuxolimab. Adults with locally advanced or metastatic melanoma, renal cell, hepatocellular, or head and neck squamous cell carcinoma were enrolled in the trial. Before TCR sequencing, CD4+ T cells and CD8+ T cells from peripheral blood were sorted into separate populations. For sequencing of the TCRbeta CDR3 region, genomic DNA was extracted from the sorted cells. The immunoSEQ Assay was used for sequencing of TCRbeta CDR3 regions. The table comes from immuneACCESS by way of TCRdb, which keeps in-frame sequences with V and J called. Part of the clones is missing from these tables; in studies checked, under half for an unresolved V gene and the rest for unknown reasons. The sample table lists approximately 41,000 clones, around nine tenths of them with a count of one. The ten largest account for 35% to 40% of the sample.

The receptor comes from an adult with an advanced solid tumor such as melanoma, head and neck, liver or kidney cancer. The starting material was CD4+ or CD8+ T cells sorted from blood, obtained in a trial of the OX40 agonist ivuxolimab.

This receptor has the CDR3 CASSPGTNYGYTF. The DNA is TGTGCCAGCAGCCCAGGGACAAACTATGGCTACACCTTC. The chain joins TRBV5-4 to TRBJ1-2; TRBD1 could be the D gene, as 6 bases match. Measured from the cysteine to the phenylalanine, the CDR3 is 13 residues long. CDR3 DNA only is kept here, 39 bases in frame from base 1. CDR1 and CDR2, looked up from the germline V gene (reference sequence), are SGHNT and YYREEE. At the junction V is shortened by 4 bases and J by 2 bases, with 9 bases in between.